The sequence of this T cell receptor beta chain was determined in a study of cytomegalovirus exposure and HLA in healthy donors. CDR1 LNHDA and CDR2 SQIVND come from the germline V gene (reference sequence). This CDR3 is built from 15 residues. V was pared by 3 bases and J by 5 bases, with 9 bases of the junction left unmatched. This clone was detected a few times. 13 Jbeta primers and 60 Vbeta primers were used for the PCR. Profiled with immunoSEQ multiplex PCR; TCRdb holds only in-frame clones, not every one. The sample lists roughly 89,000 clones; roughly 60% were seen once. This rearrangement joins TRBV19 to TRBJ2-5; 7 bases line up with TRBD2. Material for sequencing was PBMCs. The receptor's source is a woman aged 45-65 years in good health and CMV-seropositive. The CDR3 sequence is CASSIAMTSRETQYF. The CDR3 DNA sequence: TGTGCCAGTAGTATCGCAATGACTAGCAGGGAGACCCAGTACTTC.